This T cell receptor beta chain was observed in a study of metastatic and nonmetastatic thyroid tumors. Whole-study context: Repertoires from blood and tumor or nodule tissue of malignant and benign thyroid patients were compared.

Every patient was untreated before thyroid surgery. From the PCR reads, TCRdb re-called clones with MiXCR. The data show around 34,000 clones, with approximately 15% seen just once and 15% to 20% held by the top ten. At least ten counts were recorded for this clone. The antigen remains unidentified. Overall study findings and caveats: When malignant thyroid tumors were compared with benign nodules, TCR beta diversity was reportedly significantly higher in the malignant tumors. This held in both blood and tumor samples.

The sequence was collected from a male donor with papillary thyroid cancer or a benign thyroid nodule (not recorded which). Some clones in this sample may be carry-over from other donors' samples. The sample was blood.

CDR3 residues: CASSFGDHEQFF. CDR3 bases: TGTGCCAGCAGCTTCGGCGACCATGAGCAGTTCTTC. The chain links TRBV7-9 to TRBJ2-1; D is unclear. The germline V and J ends were trimmed by 3 bases and 8 bases, with 8 bases remaining between them. Germline V lookup: CDR1 SEHNR, CDR2 FQNEAQ (reference sequence). The CDR3 covers 12 residues.